The 6 T cell receptor beta chains reported below all come from one sample, sequenced in a study of beta chain features in type 1 diabetes. The study, taken as a whole, reports: Patients with Type 1 diabetes showed moderately but significantly shorter TCRB CDR3s in all four CD4+ subsets.

No antigen is known for these receptors. Investigators reverse transcribed all isolated RNA, so they sequenced expressed TCRB transcripts. Produced via immunoSEQ multiplex PCR; TCRdb's table is partial and in-frame only. The sample lists 600,000 or so clones, 9.5% to 15% occurring once. What was sequenced was naive CD4+ T cells from blood. The receptor source for this set is a man aged 30-40 years with type 1 diabetes.

The genes are TRBV7-9 and TRBJ1-1; unclear D gene. CDR3 length equals 14 residues. The V gene's germline CDR1 is SEHNR and CDR2 FQNEAQ (reference sequence). The V end lost 1 base, the J end lost 1 base, and 7 bases lay between the germline ends. CDR3 bases: TGTGCCAGCAGCTTAGTCGTCCAGAACACTGAAGCTTTCTTT. Protein product: CASSLVVQNTEAFF.

The rearrangement links TRBV18 to TRBJ2-2; the match to TRBD1 covers 7 bases. This CDR3 spans 16 amino acids. J lost 3 bases, V lost 3 bases, and 7 bases had no gene match. Germline CDR1 and CDR2: KGHSH and LQKENI. The chain's CDR3 is CASSPRQGLDTGELFF. CDR3 nucleotide sequence: TGTGCCAGCTCACCGAGACAGGGTTTGGACACCGGGGAGCTGTTTTTT.

A few counts support this clone. The V gene is TRBV7-2, the J gene TRBJ2-7, with 8 bases lining up with TRBD1. The J segment lost 9 bases and the V segment lost 5 bases, leaving 12 bases of the junction unmatched. This CDR3 spans 14 amino acids. Germline CDR1 SGHTA, CDR2 FQGNSA. CDR3 in amino acids: CASSTGTGLEWQYF. Here the CDR3 DNA reads TGTGCCAGCAGCACAGGGACAGGCCTCGAGTGGCAGTACTTC.

This clone was seen a handful of times. The rearrangement joins TRBV5-1 to TRBJ2-2; 7 nucleotides line up with TRBD1. This CDR3 contains 15 residues. Germline lookup yields CDR1 SGHRS and CDR2 YFSETQ. The J segment lost 6 bases and the V segment lost 4 bases, leaving 9 bases of the junction unmatched. This chain's CDR3 is CASSVHDRAAGELFF. The CDR3 DNA reads as TGCGCCAGCAGCGTGCATGACAGGGCTGCCGGGGAGCTGTTTTTT.

The rearrangement links TRBV2 to TRBJ1-4, with D possibly TRBD1 on 6 matching bases. Trimming cost V 6 bases and J 17 bases, with 16 bases left between them. This CDR3 contains 11 residues. Germline assignment: CDR1 SNHLY and CDR2 FYNNEI. Here the CDR3 reads CASRSQGSVFF. CDR3 nucleotide sequence: TGTGCCAGCAGATCACAGGGCAGTGTCTTTTTT.

This clone has more than one count but fewer than ten. CDR3: CASSLGTKTEAFF. The CDR3 bases are TGTGCCAGCAGCTTAGGGACCAAGACTGAAGCTTTCTTT. The rearrangement joins TRBV7-9 to TRBJ1-1, with D uncertain. Germline assignment: CDR1 SEHNR and CDR2 FQNEAQ (reference sequence). CDR3 length: 13 amino acids. V lost 1 base, J lost 5 bases, and 8 bases lay in between.